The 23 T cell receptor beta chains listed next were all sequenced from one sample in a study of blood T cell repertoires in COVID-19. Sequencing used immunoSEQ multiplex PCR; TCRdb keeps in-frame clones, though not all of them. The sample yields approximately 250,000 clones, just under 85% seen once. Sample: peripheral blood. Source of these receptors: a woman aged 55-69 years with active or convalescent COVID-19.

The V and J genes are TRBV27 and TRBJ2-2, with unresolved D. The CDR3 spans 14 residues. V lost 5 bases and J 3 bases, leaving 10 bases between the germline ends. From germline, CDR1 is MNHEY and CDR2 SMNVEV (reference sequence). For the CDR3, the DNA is TGTGCCAGCAGTCCAGGCGAAGACACCGGGGAGCTGTTTTTT. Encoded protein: CASSPGEDTGELFF.

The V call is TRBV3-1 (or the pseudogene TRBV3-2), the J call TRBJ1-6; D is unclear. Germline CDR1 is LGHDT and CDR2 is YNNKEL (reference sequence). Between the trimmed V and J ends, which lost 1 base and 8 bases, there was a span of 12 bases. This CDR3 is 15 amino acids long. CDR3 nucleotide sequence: TGTGCCAGCAGCCAAGGGCGAAGGGAGGATTCACCCCTCCACTTT. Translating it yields CASSQGRREDSPLHF.

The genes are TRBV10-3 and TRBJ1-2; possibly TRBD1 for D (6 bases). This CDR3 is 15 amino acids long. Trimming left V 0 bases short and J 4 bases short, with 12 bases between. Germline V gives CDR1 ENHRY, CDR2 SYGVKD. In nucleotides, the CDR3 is TGTGCCATCAGTGAGTCGGGGGCAGGGCCCTATGGCTACACCTTC. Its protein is CAISESGAGPYGYTF.

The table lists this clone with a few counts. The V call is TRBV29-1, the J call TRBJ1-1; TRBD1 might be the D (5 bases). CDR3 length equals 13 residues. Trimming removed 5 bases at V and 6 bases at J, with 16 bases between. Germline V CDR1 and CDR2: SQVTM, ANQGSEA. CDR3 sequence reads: CSVPRQSTAEAFF. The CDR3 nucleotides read TGCAGCGTTCCTCGACAGTCGACCGCTGAAGCTTTCTTT.

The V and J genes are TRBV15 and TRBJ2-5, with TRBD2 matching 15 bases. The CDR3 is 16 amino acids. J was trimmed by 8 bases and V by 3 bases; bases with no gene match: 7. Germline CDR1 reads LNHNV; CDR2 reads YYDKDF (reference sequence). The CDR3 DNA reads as TGTGCCACCAGCAGTGAACCGGGACTAGCGGGGGGAACCCAGTACTTC. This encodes CATSSEPGLAGGTQYF.

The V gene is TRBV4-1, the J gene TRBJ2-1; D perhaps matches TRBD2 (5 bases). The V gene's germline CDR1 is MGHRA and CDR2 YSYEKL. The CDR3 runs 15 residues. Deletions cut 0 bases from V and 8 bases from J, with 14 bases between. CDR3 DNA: TGCGCCAGCAGCCAAGATAGGACGGAGAGGGATGAGCAGTTCTTC. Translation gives CASSQDRTERDEQFF.

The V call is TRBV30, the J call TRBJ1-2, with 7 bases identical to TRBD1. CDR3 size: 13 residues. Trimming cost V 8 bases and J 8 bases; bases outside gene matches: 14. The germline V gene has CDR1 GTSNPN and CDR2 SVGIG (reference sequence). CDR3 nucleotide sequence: TGTGCCGAAAGACAGGGAGCCCCTCGAGGCTACACCTTC. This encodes CAERQGAPRGYTF.

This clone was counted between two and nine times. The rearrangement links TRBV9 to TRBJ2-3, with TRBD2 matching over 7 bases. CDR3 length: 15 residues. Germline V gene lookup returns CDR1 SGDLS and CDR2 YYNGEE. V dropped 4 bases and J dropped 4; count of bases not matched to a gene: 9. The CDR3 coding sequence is TGTGCCAGCAGCCAGACGGGGGGAAGGGCAGATACGCAGTATTTT. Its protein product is CASSQTGGRADTQYF.

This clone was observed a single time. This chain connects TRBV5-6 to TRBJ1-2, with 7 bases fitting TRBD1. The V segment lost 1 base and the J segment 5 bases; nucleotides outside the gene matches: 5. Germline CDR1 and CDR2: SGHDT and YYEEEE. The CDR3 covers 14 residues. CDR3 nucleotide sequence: TGTGCCAGCAGCTTGTACAGGGGTGAATATGGCTACACCTTC. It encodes CASSLYRGEYGYTF.

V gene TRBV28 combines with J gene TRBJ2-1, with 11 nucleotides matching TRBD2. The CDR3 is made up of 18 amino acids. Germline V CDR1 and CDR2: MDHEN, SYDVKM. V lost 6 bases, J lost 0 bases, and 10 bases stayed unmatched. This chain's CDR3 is CASRGLGLADFSYNEQFF. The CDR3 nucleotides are TGTGCCAGCAGGGGATTGGGACTAGCGGATTTCTCCTACAATGAGCAGTTCTTC.

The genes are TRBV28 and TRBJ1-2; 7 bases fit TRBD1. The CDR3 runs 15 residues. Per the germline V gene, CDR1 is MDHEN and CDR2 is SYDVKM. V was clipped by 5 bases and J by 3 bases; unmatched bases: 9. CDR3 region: CASSTGTVDYYGYTF. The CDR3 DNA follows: TGTGCCAGCAGTACCGGGACAGTTGATTACTATGGCTACACCTTC.

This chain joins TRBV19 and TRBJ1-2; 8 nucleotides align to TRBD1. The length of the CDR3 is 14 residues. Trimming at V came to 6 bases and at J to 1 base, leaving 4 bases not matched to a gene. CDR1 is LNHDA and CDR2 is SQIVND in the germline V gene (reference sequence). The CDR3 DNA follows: TGTGCCAGTAGCCGGGACAGGATTAACTATGGCTACACCTTC. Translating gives CASSRDRINYGYTF. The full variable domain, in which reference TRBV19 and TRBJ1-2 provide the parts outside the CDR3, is DGGITQSPKYLFRKEGQNVTLSCEQNLNHDAMYWYRQDPGQGLRLIYYSQIVNDFQKGDIAEGYSVSREKKESFPLTVTSAQKNPTAFYLCASSRDRINYGYTFGSGTRLTVV.

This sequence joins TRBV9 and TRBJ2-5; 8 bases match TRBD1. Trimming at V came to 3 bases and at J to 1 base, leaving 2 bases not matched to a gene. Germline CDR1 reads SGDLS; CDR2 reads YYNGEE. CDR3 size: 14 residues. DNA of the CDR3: TGTGCCAGCAGCGGCGGGACAGGCCAAGAGACCCAGTACTTC. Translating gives CASSGGTGQETQYF.

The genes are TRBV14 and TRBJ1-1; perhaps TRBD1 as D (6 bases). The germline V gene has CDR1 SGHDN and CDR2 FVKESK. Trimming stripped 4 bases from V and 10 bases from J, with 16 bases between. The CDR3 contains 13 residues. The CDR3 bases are TGTGCCAGCAGCCTCCAGTGGGAGGGGGTAGCTTTCTTT. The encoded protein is CASSLQWEGVAFF.

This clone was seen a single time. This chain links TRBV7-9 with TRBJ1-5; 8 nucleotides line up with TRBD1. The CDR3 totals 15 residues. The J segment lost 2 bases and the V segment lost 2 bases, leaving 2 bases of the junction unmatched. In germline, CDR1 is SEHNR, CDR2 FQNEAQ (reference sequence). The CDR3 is CASSLSDRGNQPQHF. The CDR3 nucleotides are TGTGCCAGCAGCTTATCGGACAGGGGCAATCAGCCCCAGCATTTT.

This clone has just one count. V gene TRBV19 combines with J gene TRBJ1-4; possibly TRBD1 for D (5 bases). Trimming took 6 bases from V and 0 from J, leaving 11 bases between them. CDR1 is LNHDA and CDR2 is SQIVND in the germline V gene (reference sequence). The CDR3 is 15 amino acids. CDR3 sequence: CASRNQGATNEKLFF. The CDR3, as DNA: TGTGCCAGTAGGAATCAGGGTGCAACTAATGAAAAACTGTTTTTT.

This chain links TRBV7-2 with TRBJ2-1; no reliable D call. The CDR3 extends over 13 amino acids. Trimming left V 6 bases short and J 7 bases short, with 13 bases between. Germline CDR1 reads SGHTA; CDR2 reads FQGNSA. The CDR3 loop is CASRPLGSNEQFF. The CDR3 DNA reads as TGTGCCAGCAGACCGCTAGGCTCGAATGAGCAGTTCTTC.

The CDR3 nucleotides read TGTGCCAGTAGTACCACACGACAGGGCGGAACTTTCTTT. It specifies CASSTTRQGGTFF. This rearrangement joins TRBV19 to TRBJ1-1; 7 bases match TRBD1. This CDR3 spans 13 amino acids. Germline assignment: CDR1 LNHDA and CDR2 SQIVND (reference sequence). V was pared by 4 bases and J by 12 bases, with 11 bases of the junction left unmatched. The variable domain in full, with the rest retrieved from reference TRBV19 and TRBJ1-1, is DGGITQSPKYLFRKEGQNVTLSCEQNLNHDAMYWYRQDPGQGLRLIYYSQIVNDFQKGDIAEGYSVSREKKESFPLTVTSAQKNPTAFYLCASSTTRQGGTFFGQGTRLTVV.

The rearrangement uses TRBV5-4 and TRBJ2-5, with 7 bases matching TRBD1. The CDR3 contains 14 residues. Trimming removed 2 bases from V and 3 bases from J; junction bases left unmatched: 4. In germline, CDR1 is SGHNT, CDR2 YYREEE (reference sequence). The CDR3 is CASSLGTAKETQYF. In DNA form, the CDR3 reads TGTGCCAGCAGCTTAGGGACAGCGAAAGAGACCCAGTACTTC.

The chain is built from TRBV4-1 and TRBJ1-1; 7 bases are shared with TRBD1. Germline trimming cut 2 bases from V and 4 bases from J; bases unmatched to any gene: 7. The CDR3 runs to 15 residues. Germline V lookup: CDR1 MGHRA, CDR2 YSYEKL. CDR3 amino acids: CASSQQTGRSTEAFF. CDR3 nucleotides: TGCGCCAGCAGCCAACAGACAGGGAGGTCCACTGAAGCTTTCTTT.

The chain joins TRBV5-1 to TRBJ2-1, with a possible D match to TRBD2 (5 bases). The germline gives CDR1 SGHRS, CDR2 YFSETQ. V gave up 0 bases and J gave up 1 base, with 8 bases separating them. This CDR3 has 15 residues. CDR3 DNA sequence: TGCGCCAGCAGCTTGGGTACGGGGTCCTACAATGAGCAGTTCTTC. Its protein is CASSLGTGSYNEQFF.

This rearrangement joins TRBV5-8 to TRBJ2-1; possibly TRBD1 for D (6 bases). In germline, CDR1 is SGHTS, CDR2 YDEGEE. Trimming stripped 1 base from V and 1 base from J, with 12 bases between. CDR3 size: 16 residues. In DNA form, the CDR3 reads TGTGCCAGCAGCTTGTTCAGGGGAGCTTCCTACAATGAGCAGTTCTTC. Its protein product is CASSLFRGASYNEQFF.

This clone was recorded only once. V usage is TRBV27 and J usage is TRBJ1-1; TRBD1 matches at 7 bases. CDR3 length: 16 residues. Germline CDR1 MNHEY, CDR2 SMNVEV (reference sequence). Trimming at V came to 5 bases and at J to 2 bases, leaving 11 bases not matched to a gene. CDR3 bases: TGTGCCAGCAGTCCTGTGACAGGGTGGGGAAACACTGAAGCTTTCTTT. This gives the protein CASSPVTGWGNTEAFF.